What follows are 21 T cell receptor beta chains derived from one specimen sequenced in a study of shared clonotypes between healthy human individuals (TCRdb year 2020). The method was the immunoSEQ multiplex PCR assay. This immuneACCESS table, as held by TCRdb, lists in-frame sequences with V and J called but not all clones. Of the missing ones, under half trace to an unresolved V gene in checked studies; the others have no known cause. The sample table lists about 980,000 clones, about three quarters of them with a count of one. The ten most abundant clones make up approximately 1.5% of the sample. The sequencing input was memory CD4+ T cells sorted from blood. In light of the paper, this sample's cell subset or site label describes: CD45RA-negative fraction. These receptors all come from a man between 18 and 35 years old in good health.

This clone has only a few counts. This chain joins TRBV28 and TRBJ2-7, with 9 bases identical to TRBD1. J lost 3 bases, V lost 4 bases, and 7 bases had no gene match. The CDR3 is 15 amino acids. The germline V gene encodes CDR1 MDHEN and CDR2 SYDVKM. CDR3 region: CASSSAGTGFYEQYF. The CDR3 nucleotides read TGTGCCAGCAGTTCTGCCGGGACAGGGTTCTACGAGCAGTACTTC.

The DNA of the CDR3 is TGTGCCAGCAGCTTGGGGGGACGGAACACCGGGGAGCTGTTTTTT. It translates to CASSLGGRNTGELFF. V is TRBV5-6 and J is TRBJ2-2, with D tentatively TRBD1 or TRBD2 (5 bases each). The CDR3 totals 15 residues. Trimming removed 0 bases from V and 1 base from J, with 7 bases in between. Per germline, CDR1 SGHDT and CDR2 YYEEEE.

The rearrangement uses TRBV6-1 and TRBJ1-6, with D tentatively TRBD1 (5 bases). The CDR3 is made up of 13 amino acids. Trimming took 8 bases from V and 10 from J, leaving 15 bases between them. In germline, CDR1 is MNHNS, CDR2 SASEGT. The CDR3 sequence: CASGQVPGSPLHF. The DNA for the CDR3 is TGTGCCAGCGGCCAGGTACCAGGGTCACCCCTCCACTTT.

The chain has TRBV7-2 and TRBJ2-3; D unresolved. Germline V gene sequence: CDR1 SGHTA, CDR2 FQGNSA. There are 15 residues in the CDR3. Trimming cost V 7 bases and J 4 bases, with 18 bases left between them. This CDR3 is CASTHRVYSPDTQYF. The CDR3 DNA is TGTGCCAGCACCCACCGGGTTTACTCGCCAGATACGCAGTATTTT.

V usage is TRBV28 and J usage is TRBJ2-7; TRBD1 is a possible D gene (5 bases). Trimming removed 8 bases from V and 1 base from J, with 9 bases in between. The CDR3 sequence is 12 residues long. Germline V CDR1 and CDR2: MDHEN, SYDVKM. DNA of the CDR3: TGTGCCAGCTGCCGACAGTCCTACGAGCAGTACTTC. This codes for CASCRQSYEQYF.

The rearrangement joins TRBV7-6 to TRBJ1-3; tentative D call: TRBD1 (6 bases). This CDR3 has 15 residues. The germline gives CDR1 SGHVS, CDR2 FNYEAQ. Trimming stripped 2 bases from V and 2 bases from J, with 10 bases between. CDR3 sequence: CASSLRGGTGNTIYF. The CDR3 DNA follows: TGTGCCAGCAGCTTAAGGGGGGGCACTGGAAACACCATATATTTT.

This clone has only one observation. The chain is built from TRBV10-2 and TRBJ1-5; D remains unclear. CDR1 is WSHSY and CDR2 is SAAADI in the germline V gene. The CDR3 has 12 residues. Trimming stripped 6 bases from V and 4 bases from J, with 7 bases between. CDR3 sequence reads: CASRGGNQPQHF. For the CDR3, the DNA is TGCGCCAGCAGGGGAGGGAATCAGCCCCAGCATTTT.

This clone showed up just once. The CDR3 DNA follows: TGTGCCAGCTCTAACACGAAGGAATATGGCTACACCTTC. Encoded protein: CASSNTKEYGYTF. The chain recombines TRBV18 with TRBJ1-2; D call uncertain. Germline lookup yields CDR1 KGHSH and CDR2 LQKENI. The CDR3 runs to 13 residues. Trimming cost V 6 bases and J 5 bases, with 13 bases left between them.

The CDR3 DNA reads as TGTGCCGCTGGCCCGGGGGGGGCCAACGTCCTGACTTTC. This encodes CAAGPGGANVLTF. This chain uses TRBV5-6 with TRBJ2-6; D perhaps matches TRBD2 (5 bases). CDR1 is SGHDT, CDR2 YYEEEE, per germline. The CDR3 contains 13 residues. The V gene lost 10 bases and the J gene lost 4 bases, with 12 bases spanning the gap.

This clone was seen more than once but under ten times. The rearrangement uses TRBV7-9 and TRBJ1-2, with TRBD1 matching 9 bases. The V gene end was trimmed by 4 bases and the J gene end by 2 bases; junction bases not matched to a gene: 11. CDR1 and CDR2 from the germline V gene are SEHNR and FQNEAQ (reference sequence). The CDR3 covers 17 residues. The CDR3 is CASSSRTGAGGNYGYTF. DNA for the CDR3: TGTGCCAGCAGCTCCCGGACAGGGGCAGGGGGGAACTATGGCTACACCTTC. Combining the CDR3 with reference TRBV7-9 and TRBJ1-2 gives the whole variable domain DTGVSQNPRHKITKRGQNVTFRCDPISEHNRLYWYRQTLGQGPEFLTYFQNEAQLEKSRLLSDRFSAERPKGSFSTLEIQRTEQGDSAMYLCASSSRTGAGGNYGYTFGSGTRLTVV.

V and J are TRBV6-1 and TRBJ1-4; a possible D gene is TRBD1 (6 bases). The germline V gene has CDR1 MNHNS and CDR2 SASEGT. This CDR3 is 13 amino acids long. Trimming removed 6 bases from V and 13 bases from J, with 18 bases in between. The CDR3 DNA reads TGTGCCAGCAGGATGGGGGCGGTGCGGCCACTGTTTTTT. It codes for CASRMGAVRPLFF.

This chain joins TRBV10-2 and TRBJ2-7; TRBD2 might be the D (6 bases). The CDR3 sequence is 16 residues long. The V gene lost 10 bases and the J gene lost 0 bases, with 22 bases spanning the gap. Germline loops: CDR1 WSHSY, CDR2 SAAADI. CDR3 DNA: TGCGCCACCAACTCGTTTTACCGGGAGAGCTCCTACGAGCAGTACTTC. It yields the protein CATNSFYRESSYEQYF.

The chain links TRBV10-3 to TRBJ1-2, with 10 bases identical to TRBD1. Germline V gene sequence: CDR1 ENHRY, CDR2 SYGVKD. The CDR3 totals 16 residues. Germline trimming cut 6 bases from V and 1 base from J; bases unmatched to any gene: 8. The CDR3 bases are TGTGCCATCAGACCGGGACAGGGGATTCTTAACTATGGCTACACCTTC. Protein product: CAIRPGQGILNYGYTF.

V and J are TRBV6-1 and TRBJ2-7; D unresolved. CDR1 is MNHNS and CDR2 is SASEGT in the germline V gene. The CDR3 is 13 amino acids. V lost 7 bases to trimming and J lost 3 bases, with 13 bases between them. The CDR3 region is CASTQPSLYEQYF. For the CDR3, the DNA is TGTGCCAGCACCCAACCCAGTCTCTACGAGCAGTACTTC.

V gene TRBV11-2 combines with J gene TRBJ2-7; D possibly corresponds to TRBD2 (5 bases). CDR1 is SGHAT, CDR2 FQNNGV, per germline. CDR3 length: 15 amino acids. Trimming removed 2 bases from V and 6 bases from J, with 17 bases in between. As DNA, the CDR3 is TGTGCCAGCAGCTTATCGATAGGGAACCTAGCCGAGCAGTACTTC. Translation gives CASSLSIGNLAEQYF.

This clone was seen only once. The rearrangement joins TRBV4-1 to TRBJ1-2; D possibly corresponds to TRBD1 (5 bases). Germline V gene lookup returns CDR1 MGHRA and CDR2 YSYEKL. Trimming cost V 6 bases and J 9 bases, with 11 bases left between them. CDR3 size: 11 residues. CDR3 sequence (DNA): TGCGCCAGCAGTCAGGGAGTCCGCTACACCTTC. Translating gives CASSQGVRYTF.

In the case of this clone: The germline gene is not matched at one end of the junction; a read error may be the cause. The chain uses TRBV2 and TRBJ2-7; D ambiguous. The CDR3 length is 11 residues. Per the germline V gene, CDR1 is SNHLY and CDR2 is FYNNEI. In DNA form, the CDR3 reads TGTGCCAGCAGTGAAACGGGTGTGGCTGCCTTC. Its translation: CASSETGVAAF.

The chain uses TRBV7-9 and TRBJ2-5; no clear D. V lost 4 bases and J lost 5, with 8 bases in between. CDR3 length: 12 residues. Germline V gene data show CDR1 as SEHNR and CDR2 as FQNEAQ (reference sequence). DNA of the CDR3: TGTGCCAGCAGCTACAGCTCGGAGACCCAGTACTTC. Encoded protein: CASSYSSETQYF. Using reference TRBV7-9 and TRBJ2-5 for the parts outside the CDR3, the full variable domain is DTGVSQNPRHKITKRGQNVTFRCDPISEHNRLYWYRQTLGQGPEFLTYFQNEAQLEKSRLLSDRFSAERPKGSFSTLEIQRTEQGDSAMYLCASSYSSETQYFGPGTRLLVL.

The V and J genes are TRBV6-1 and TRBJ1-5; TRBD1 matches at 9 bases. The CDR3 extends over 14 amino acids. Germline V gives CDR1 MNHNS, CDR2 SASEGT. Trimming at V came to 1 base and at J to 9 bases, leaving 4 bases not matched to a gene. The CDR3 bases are TGTGCCAGCAGTGAAGACAGGGGGCTTTGGCCCCAGCATTTT. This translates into CASSEDRGLWPQHF.

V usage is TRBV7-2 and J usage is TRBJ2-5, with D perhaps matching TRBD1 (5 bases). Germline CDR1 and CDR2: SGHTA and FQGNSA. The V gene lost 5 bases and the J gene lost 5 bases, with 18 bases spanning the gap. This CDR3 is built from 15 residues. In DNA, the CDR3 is TGTGCCAGCAGCCCCCAAGGGGCGCCCGGGGAGACCCAGTACTTC. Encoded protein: CASSPQGAPGETQYF.

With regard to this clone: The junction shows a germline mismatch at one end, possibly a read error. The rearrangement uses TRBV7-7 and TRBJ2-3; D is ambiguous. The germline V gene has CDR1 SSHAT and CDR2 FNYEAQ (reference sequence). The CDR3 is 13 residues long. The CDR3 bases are TGTGCTAGCAGCTTACAGAATCGAGATACGCAGTATTTT. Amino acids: CASSLQNRDTQYF. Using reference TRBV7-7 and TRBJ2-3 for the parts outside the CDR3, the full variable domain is GAGVSQSPRYKVTKRGQDVTLRCDPISSHATLYWYQQALGQGPEFLTYFNYEAQPDKSGLPSDRFSAERPEGSISTLTIQRTEQRDSAMYRCASSLQNRDTQYFGPGTRLTVL.